Listed below are T cell receptor beta chains from one sample, sequenced in a study. Each CDR3 protein gets one entry after TCRdb re-called the RT-PCR reads with MiXCR. The sample includes about 680,000 distinct CDR3 sequences, 12% to 15% of them seen just once. Sequencing was performed on memory CD4+ T cells from blood. These receptors were taken from a female donor in good health, serving as a healthy control. Each CDR3 is given with its conserved first and last residue. D genes are given only for firm matches. Only part of the rows carry a size: once, few, many, or a class if the clone is expanded.

d_gene: TRBD2
abundance: many
j_gene: TRBJ2-5
v_gene: TRBV12-3/TRBV12-4
CDR3aa: CASSPRSSGQETQYF
CDR3nt: TGTGCCAGCAGTCCCCGCTCTAGCGGCCAAGAGACCCAGTACTTC

d_gene: -
abundance: -
j_gene: TRBJ2-5
v_gene: TRBV6-2/TRBV6-3
CDR3aa: CASSWAETQYF
CDR3nt: TGTGCCAGCAGTTGGGCAGAGACCCAGTACTTC

d_gene: TRBD1
abundance: many
j_gene: TRBJ1-2
v_gene: TRBV29-1
CDR3aa: CSVTGQSYGYTF
CDR3nt: TGCAGCGTTACGGGACAGTCATATGGCTACACCTTC

d_gene: TRBD1
abundance: -
j_gene: TRBJ2-2
v_gene: TRBV27
CDR3aa: CASSPDRVGDTGELFF
CDR3nt: TGTGCCAGCAGTCCGGACAGGGTGGGTGACACCGGGGAGCTGTTTTTT

d_gene: -
abundance: many
j_gene: TRBJ2-2
v_gene: TRBV10-3
CDR3aa: CAISELGATITGELFF
CDR3nt: TGTGCCATCAGTGAGCTCGGAGCGACAATCACCGGGGAGCTGTTTTTT

d_gene: -
abundance: -
j_gene: TRBJ2-7
v_gene: TRBV20-1
CDR3aa: CSARRPSSYEQYF
CDR3nt: TGCAGTGCTAGAAGGCCTAGCTCCTACGAGCAGTACTTC

d_gene: TRBD1
abundance: many
j_gene: TRBJ2-2
v_gene: TRBV29-1
CDR3aa: CSVHDPWTGATTGELFF
CDR3nt: TGCAGCGTCCATGACCCCTGGACAGGGGCGACCACCGGGGAGCTGTTTTTT

d_gene: -
abundance: -
j_gene: TRBJ2-1
v_gene: TRBV11-3
CDR3aa: CASSRGGASKSEQFF
CDR3nt: TGTGCCAGCAGCCGGGGTGGAGCTTCTAAGTCCGAGCAGTTCTTC

d_gene: -
abundance: -
j_gene: TRBJ1-5
v_gene: TRBV6-1
CDR3aa: CASLNYQGAGNQPQHF
CDR3nt: TGTGCCAGCCTAAACTACCAAGGGGCGGGCAATCAGCCCCAGCATTTT

d_gene: TRBD1
abundance: few
j_gene: TRBJ1-5
v_gene: TRBV20-1
CDR3aa: CSARRPGQDNQPQHF
CDR3nt: TGCAGTGCTAGAAGACCGGGACAGGACAATCAGCCCCAGCATTTT

d_gene: TRBD1
abundance: few
j_gene: TRBJ1-4
v_gene: TRBV20-1
CDR3aa: CSARVRDRVEKLFF
CDR3nt: TGCAGTGCTAGGGTCCGGGACAGGGTTGAAAAACTGTTTTTT

d_gene: TRBD1
abundance: few
j_gene: TRBJ1-3
v_gene: TRBV9
CDR3aa: CASSVDRAGNTIYF
CDR3nt: TGTGCCAGCAGCGTGGACAGGGCTGGAAACACCATATATTTT

d_gene: -
abundance: -
j_gene: TRBJ1-1
v_gene: TRBV6-5
CDR3aa: CASSPRPGMNTEAFF
CDR3nt: TGTGCCAGCAGCCCCCGGCCAGGTATGAACACTGAAGCTTTCTTT

d_gene: -
abundance: -
j_gene: TRBJ1-1
v_gene: TRBV28
CDR3aa: CAISRGGGNTEAFF
CDR3nt: TGTGCCATATCAAGAGGGGGGGGGAACACTGAAGCTTTCTTT

d_gene: -
abundance: -
j_gene: TRBJ1-4
v_gene: TRBV5-5
CDR3aa: CASILPDGDNEKLFF
CDR3nt: TGTGCCAGCATCCTCCCGGACGGAGATAATGAAAAACTGTTTTTT

d_gene: TRBD2
abundance: many
j_gene: TRBJ2-1
v_gene: TRBV5-1
CDR3aa: CASYGTSGRPGFIYNEQFF
CDR3nt: TGCGCCAGCTACGGGACTAGCGGGAGGCCCGGCTTTATCTACAATGAGCAGTTCTTC

d_gene: -
abundance: few
j_gene: TRBJ2-5
v_gene: TRBV6-4
CDR3aa: CASSVSAVEETQYF
CDR3nt: TGTGCCAGCAGTGTTTCGGCAGTCGAAGAGACCCAGTACTTC

d_gene: TRBD1
abundance: -
j_gene: TRBJ1-5
v_gene: TRBV5-6
CDR3aa: CASSYGTGAVPQHF
CDR3nt: TGTGCCAGCAGCTATGGGACAGGGGCAGTCCCCCAGCATTTT

d_gene: TRBD1
abundance: few
j_gene: TRBJ1-1
v_gene: TRBV27
CDR3aa: CASSVTGGGEAFF
CDR3nt: TGTGCCAGCAGTGTCACAGGGGGTGGAGAAGCTTTCTTT

d_gene: TRBD2
abundance: -
j_gene: TRBJ2-7
v_gene: TRBV7-2
CDR3aa: CASTPKSGTHYEQYF
CDR3nt: TGTGCCAGCACCCCGAAGAGCGGGACCCACTACGAGCAGTACTTC

d_gene: TRBD2
abundance: many
j_gene: TRBJ2-1
v_gene: TRBV20-1
CDR3aa: CSAINSGRAYNEQFF
CDR3nt: TGCAGTGCAATTAATAGCGGGAGGGCCTACAATGAGCAGTTCTTC

d_gene: -
abundance: few
j_gene: TRBJ2-3
v_gene: TRBV20-1
CDR3aa: CSASGAQSTDTQYF
CDR3nt: TGCAGTGCATCCGGGGCCCAGAGCACAGATACGCAGTATTTT

d_gene: TRBD2
abundance: many
j_gene: TRBJ2-7
v_gene: TRBV4-3
CDR3aa: CASSPSLASGAYEQYF
CDR3nt: TGCGCCAGCAGCCCAAGTCTGGCTAGCGGGGCCTACGAGCAGTACTTC

d_gene: -
abundance: few
j_gene: TRBJ2-1
v_gene: TRBV20-1
CDR3aa: CSAGRAGQRSSYNEQFF
CDR3nt: TGCAGTGCTGGGAGGGCGGGACAGAGGAGCTCCTACAATGAGCAGTTCTTC

d_gene: TRBD1
abundance: -
j_gene: TRBJ1-2
v_gene: TRBV7-2
CDR3aa: CASSLKQGSGYTF
CDR3nt: TGTGCCAGCAGCTTAAAACAGGGGTCTGGCTACACCTTC

d_gene: -
abundance: many
j_gene: TRBJ1-1
v_gene: TRBV6-5
CDR3aa: CASSYSSGIGNTEAFF
CDR3nt: TGTGCCAGCAGTTACTCATCAGGGATAGGGAACACTGAAGCTTTCTTT

d_gene: -
abundance: -
j_gene: TRBJ2-1
v_gene: TRBV6-1
CDR3aa: CASKKSPGHNEQFF
CDR3nt: TGTGCCAGTAAAAAGAGTCCAGGACACAATGAGCAGTTCTTC

d_gene: TRBD1
abundance: few
j_gene: TRBJ1-2
v_gene: TRBV5-1
CDR3aa: CASSPRTGGDLPPPTF
CDR3nt: TGCGCCAGCAGCCCCAGGACAGGGGGCGACCTGCCCCCCCCCACCTTC

d_gene: -
abundance: once
j_gene: TRBJ1-5
v_gene: TRBV28
CDR3aa: CASSPADTVSLPQHF
CDR3nt: TGTGCCAGCAGTCCAGCCGACACCGTATCTCTGCCCCAGCATTTT

d_gene: -
abundance: many
j_gene: TRBJ2-7
v_gene: TRBV9
CDR3aa: CASSVGLQFQDEQYF
CDR3nt: TGTGCCAGCAGCGTAGGGCTGCAATTTCAGGACGAGCAGTACTTC

d_gene: -
abundance: -
j_gene: TRBJ1-6
v_gene: TRBV4-3
CDR3aa: CASSRGGVNSPLHF
CDR3nt: TGCGCCAGCAGCCGAGGAGGAGTGAATTCACCCCTCCACTTT

d_gene: TRBD2
abundance: few
j_gene: TRBJ2-7
v_gene: TRBV20-1
CDR3aa: CSARPEGLLAGAGLYEQYF
CDR3nt: TGCAGTGCTAGACCTGAGGGTTTACTAGCGGGAGCGGGTCTCTACGAGCAGTACTTC

d_gene: -
abundance: -
j_gene: TRBJ1-1
v_gene: TRBV7-9
CDR3aa: CASMWLSVNTEAFF
CDR3nt: TGTGCCAGCATGTGGTTGTCTGTGAACACTGAAGCTTTCTTT

d_gene: -
abundance: few
j_gene: TRBJ2-1
v_gene: TRBV15
CDR3aa: CATSSVRNEQFF
CDR3nt: TGTGCCACCAGCAGTGTACGGAATGAGCAGTTCTTC

d_gene: -
abundance: many
j_gene: TRBJ1-2
v_gene: TRBV5-1
CDR3aa: CASSQTVDRPNYGYTF
CDR3nt: TGCGCCAGCAGCCAGACTGTGGACCGGCCCAACTATGGCTACACCTTC

d_gene: TRBD2
abundance: many
j_gene: TRBJ2-3
v_gene: TRBV6-2/TRBV6-3
CDR3aa: CASTPLAGGLKDTQYF
CDR3nt: TGTGCCAGCACGCCTCTAGCGGGAGGTCTTAAAGATACGCAGTATTTT

d_gene: TRBD1
abundance: -
j_gene: TRBJ2-1
v_gene: TRBV18
CDR3aa: CASSLTGTGRNEQFF
CDR3nt: TGTGCCAGCTCATTGACCGGGACAGGGCGAAATGAGCAGTTCTTC

d_gene: -
abundance: many
j_gene: TRBJ1-1
v_gene: TRBV7-3
CDR3aa: CASSLSPAQTAFF
CDR3nt: TGTGCCAGCAGCTTAAGTCCCGCACAGACAGCTTTCTTT

d_gene: -
abundance: few
j_gene: TRBJ2-7
v_gene: TRBV3-1
CDR3aa: CASSSSVPSSYEQYF
CDR3nt: TGTGCCAGCAGCTCCTCGGTCCCCAGCTCCTACGAGCAGTACTTC

d_gene: -
abundance: -
j_gene: TRBJ2-7
v_gene: TRBV10-3
CDR3aa: CAISEYRTGGYEQYF
CDR3nt: TGTGCCATCAGTGAATACAGGACCGGGGGCTACGAGCAGTACTTC

d_gene: TRBD2
abundance: few
j_gene: TRBJ2-7
v_gene: TRBV13
CDR3aa: CASLFSGGTTYEQYF
CDR3nt: TGTGCCAGCTTGTTTTCGGGGGGGACGACCTACGAGCAGTACTTC

d_gene: -
abundance: few
j_gene: TRBJ2-1
v_gene: TRBV5-1
CDR3aa: CASSPSSGTVPYNEQFF
CDR3nt: TGCGCCAGCAGTCCCTCTTCCGGGACGGTCCCCTACAATGAGCAGTTCTTC

d_gene: TRBD1
abundance: few
j_gene: TRBJ2-5
v_gene: TRBV28
CDR3aa: CASSWPGQGVQETQYF
CDR3nt: TGTGCCAGCAGTTGGCCGGGACAGGGGGTCCAAGAGACCCAGTACTTC

d_gene: -
abundance: -
j_gene: TRBJ2-3
v_gene: TRBV11-2
CDR3aa: CASSPLQSTDTQYF
CDR3nt: TGTGCCAGCAGCCCCTTACAGAGCACAGATACGCAGTATTTT

d_gene: TRBD1
abundance: -
j_gene: TRBJ2-2
v_gene: TRBV18
CDR3aa: CASSLQAGIQGVFF
CDR3nt: TGTGCCAGCTCACTCCAGGCCGGGATCCAGGGGGTGTTTTTT

d_gene: -
abundance: many
j_gene: TRBJ1-2
v_gene: TRBV7-9
CDR3aa: CASSLPVGAGSYTF
CDR3nt: TGTGCCAGCAGCTTACCGGTGGGCGCAGGGAGCTACACCTTC

d_gene: -
abundance: many
j_gene: TRBJ1-1
v_gene: TRBV10-3
CDR3aa: CAISETDGMNTEAFF
CDR3nt: TGTGCCATCAGTGAGACTGACGGGATGAACACTGAAGCTTTCTTT

d_gene: TRBD1
abundance: -
j_gene: TRBJ1-2
v_gene: TRBV9
CDR3aa: CASSETGWIDYGYTF
CDR3nt: TGTGCCAGCAGCGAGACAGGGTGGATAGACTATGGCTACACCTTC